This T cell receptor (beta chain) stems from a study of spatial heterogeneity in lung cancer. Study context: A unique TCR and UMI combination showed up more than ten times in raw reads, on average.

In TCRdb, the 5' RACE reads were re-called with MiXCR into one record per CDR3 protein. The sample includes about 50,000 distinct CDR3 sequences, roughly 7.6% seen only once; the top ten take around 13%. This clonotype has a handful of counts. The time point was: sample taken at primary tumor resection. Whole RNA, isolated from tumor, nontumor lung or frozen PBMC, was sequenced without prior sorting. The CDR3 has 16 residues. Per the germline V gene, CDR1 is SGHTA and CDR2 is FQGNSA. Trimming removed 5 bases from V and 4 bases from J; junction bases left unmatched: 13. This receptor was identified in a female donor with early-stage non-small cell lung cancer. The V call is TRBV7-2, the J call TRBJ1-2; 7 nucleotides match TRBD1. Source: PBMCs, taken at surgery. CDR3 protein: CASSKPRDRETYGYTF. Written as DNA, the CDR3 is TGTGCCAGCAGCAAGCCCCGGGACAGAGAAACCTATGGCTACACCTTC.